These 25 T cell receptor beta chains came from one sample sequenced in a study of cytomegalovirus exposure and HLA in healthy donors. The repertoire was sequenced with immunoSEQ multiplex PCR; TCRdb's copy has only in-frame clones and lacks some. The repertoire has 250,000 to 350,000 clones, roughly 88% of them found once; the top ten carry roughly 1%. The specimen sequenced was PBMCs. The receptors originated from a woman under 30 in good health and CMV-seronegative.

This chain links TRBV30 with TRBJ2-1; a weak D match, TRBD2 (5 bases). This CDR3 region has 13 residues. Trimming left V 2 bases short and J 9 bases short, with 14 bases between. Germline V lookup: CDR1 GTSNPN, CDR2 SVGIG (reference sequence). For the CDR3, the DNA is TGTGCCTGGAGTCTAACCCCAGCGGCTGAGCAGTTCTTC. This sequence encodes CAWSLTPAAEQFF.

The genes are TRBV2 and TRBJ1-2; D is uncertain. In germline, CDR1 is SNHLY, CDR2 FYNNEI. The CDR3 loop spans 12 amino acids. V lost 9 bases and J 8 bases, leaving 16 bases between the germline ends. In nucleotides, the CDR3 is TGTGCCAGTGAGGAACTCTCGGGGGGCTACACCTTC. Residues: CASEELSGGYTF. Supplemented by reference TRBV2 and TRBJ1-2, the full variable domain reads EPEVTQTPSHQVTQMGQEVILRCVPISNHLYFYWYRQILGQKVEFLVSFYNNEISEKSEIFDDQFSVERPDGSNFTLKIRSTKLEDSAMYFCASEELSGGYTFGSGTRLTVV.

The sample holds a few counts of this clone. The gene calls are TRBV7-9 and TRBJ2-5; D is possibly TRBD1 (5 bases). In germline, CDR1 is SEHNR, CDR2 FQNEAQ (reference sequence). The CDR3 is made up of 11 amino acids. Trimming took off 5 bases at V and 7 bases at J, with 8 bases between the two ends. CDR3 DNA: TGTGCCAGCAGCCGTAGGGGGACCCAGTACTTC. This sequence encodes CASSRRGTQYF.

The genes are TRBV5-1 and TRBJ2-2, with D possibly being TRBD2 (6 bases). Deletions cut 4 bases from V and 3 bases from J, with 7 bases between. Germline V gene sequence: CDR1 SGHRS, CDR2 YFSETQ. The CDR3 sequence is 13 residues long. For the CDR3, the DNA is TGCGCCAGCAGCCGGGAGTACACCGGGGAGCTGTTTTTT. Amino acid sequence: CASSREYTGELFF.

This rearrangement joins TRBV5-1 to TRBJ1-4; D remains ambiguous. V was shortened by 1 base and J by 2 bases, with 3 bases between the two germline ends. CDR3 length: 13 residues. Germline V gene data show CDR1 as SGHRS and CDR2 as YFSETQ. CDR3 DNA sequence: TGCGCCAGCAGCTTGCGGACTAATGAAAAACTGTTTTTT. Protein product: CASSLRTNEKLFF.

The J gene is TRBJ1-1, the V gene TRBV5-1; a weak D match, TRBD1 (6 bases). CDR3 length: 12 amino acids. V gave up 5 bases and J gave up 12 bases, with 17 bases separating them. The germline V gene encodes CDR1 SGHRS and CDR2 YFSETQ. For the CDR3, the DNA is TGCGCCAGCAGTCAGTACCAGGGGAAAACTTTCTTT. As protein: CASSQYQGKTFF.

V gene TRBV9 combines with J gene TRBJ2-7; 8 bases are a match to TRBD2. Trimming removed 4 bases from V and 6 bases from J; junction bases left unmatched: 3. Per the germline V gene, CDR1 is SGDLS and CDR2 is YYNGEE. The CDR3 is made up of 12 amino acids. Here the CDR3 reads CASSLTSGEQYF. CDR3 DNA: TGTGCCAGCAGCCTAACTAGCGGCGAGCAGTACTTC.

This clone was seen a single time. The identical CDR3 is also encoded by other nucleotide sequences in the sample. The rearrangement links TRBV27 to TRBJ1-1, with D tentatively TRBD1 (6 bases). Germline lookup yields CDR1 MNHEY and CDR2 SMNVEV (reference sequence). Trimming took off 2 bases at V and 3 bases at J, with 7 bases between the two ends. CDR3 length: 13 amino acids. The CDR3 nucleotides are TGTGCCAGCAGTTTAACAGGGTACACTGAAGCTTTCTTT. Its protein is CASSLTGYTEAFF.

The CDR3 loop is CASSPPVGPRQVGYEQYF. CDR3 nucleotide sequence: TGTGCCAGCTCACCACCGGTGGGGCCCCGGCAGGTCGGTTACGAGCAGTACTTC. V usage is TRBV18 and J usage is TRBJ2-7; D possibly corresponds to TRBD1 (5 bases). There are 18 residues in the CDR3. V lost 0 bases, J lost 4 bases, and 22 bases lay in between. Germline CDR1 KGHSH, CDR2 LQKENI.

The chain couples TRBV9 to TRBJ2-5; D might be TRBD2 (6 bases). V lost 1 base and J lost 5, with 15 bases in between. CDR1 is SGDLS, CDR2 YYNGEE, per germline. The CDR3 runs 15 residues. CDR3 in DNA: TGTGCCAGCAGCGTATCGGGGAGTGGAGGGGAGACCCAGTACTTC. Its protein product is CASSVSGSGGETQYF. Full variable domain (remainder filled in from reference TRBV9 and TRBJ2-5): DSGVTQTPKHLITATGQRVTLRCSPRSGDLSVYWYQQSLDQGLQFLIQYYNGEERAKGNILERFSAQQFPDLHSELNLSSLELGDSALYFCASSVSGSGGETQYFGPGTRLLVL.

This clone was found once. The CDR3 loop reads CASRTEEGSNIQYF. The DNA for the CDR3 is TGTGCCAGCAGGACAGAGGAAGGATCAAACATTCAGTACTTC. The J gene is TRBJ2-4, the V gene TRBV28; maybe TRBD1 (5 bases). This CDR3 is built from 14 residues. Trimming shortened V by 6 bases and J by 6 bases, and 15 bases separated the two germline ends. Germline CDR1 reads MDHEN; CDR2 reads SYDVKM.

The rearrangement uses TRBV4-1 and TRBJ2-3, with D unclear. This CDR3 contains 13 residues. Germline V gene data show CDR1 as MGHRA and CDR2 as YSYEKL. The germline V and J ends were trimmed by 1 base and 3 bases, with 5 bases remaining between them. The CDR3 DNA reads TGCGCCAGCAGCCAAGCCCAGACAGATACGCAGTATTTT. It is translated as CASSQAQTDTQYF.

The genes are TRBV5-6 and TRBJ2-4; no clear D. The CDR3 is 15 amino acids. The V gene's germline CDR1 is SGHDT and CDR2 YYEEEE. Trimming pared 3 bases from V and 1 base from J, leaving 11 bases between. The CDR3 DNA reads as TGTGCCAGCAGCTCACCTCCGGGTGCCAAAAACATTCAGTACTTC. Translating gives CASSSPPGAKNIQYF. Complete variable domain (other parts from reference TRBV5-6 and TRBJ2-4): DAGVTQSPTHLIKTRGQQVTLRCSPKSGHDTVSWYQQALGQGPQFIFQYYEEEERQRGNFPDRFSGHQFPNYSSELNVNALLLGDSALYLCASSSPPGAKNIQYFGAGTRLSVL.

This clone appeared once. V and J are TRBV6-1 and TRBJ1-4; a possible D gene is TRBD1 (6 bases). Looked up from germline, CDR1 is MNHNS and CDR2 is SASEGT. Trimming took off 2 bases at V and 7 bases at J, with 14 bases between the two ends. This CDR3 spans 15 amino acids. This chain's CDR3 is CASSEIRGGGEKLFF. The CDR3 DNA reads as TGTGCCAGCAGTGAAATAAGGGGGGGAGGTGAAAAACTGTTTTTT.

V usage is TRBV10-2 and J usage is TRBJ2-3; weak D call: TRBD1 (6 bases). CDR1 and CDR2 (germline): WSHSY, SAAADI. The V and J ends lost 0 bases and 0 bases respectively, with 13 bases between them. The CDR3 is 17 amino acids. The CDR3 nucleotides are TGCGCCAGCAGTGAGTCGAGGACAGAAACAAGCACAGATACGCAGTATTTT. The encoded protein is CASSESRTETSTDTQYF.

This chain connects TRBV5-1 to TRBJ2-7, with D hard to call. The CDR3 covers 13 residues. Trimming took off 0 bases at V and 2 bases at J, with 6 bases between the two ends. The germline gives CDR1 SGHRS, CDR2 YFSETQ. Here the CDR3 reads CASSLGPPYEQYF. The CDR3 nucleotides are TGCGCCAGCAGCTTGGGGCCTCCCTACGAGCAGTACTTC.

The CDR3 reads CASSLGTSVNTGELFF. In DNA form, the CDR3 reads TGCGCCAGCAGCTTGGGGACTAGCGTAAACACCGGGGAGCTGTTTTTT. The chain employs TRBV5-1 and TRBJ2-2; 9 bases line up with TRBD2. Germline CDR1 and CDR2: SGHRS and YFSETQ. With V trimmed by 0 bases and J by 2 bases, 2 bases remained unmatched. The CDR3 covers 16 residues. Together with reference TRBV5-1 and TRBJ2-2, the CDR3 gives the full variable domain: KAGVTQTPRYLIKTRGQQVTLSCSPISGHRSVSWYQQTPGQGLQFLFEYFSETQRNKGNFPGRFSGRQFSNSRSEMNVSTLELGDSALYLCASSLGTSVNTGELFFGEGSRLTVL.

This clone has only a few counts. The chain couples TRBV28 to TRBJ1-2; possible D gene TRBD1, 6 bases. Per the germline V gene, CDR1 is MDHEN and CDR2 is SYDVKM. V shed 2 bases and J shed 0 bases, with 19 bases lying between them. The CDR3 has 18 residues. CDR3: CASSLNGVQGAANYGYTF. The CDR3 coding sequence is TGTGCCAGCAGTTTAAACGGGGTACAGGGCGCGGCTAACTATGGCTACACCTTC.

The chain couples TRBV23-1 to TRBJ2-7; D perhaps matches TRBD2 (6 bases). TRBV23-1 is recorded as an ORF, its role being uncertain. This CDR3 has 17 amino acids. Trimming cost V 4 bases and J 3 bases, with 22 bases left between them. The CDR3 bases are TGCGCCAGCAGTCGTTTCCACGTCAATTGGCGGGGCTACGAGCAGTACTTC. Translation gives CASSRFHVNWRGYEQYF.

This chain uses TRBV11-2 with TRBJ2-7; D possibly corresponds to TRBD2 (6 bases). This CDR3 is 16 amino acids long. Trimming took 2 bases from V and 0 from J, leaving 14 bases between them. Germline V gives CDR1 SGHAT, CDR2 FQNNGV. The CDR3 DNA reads TGTGCCAGCAGCTTAAAGGCCGGGGGAGCCTCCTACGAGCAGTACTTC. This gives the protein CASSLKAGGASYEQYF.

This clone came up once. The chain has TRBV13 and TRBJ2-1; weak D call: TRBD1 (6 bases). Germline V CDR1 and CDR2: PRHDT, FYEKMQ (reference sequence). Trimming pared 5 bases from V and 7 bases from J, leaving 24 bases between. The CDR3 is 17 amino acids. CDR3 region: CASSPTFGGLQGNEQFF. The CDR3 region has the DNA TGTGCCAGCAGCCCGACCTTTGGCGGACTGCAGGGGAATGAGCAGTTCTTC.

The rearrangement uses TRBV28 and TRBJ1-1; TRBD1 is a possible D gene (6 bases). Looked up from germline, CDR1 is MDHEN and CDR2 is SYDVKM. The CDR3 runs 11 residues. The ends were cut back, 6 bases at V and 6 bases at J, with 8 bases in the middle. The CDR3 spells CASRGGSEAFF. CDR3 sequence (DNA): TGTGCCAGCAGAGGGGGTTCTGAAGCTTTCTTT.

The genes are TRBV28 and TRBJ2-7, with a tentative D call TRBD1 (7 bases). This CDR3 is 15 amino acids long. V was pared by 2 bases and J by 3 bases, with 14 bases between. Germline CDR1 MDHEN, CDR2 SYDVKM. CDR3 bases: TGTGCCAGCAGTTTAAGGGCAGGGGGGCTCTACGAGCAGTACTTC. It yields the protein CASSLRAGGLYEQYF.

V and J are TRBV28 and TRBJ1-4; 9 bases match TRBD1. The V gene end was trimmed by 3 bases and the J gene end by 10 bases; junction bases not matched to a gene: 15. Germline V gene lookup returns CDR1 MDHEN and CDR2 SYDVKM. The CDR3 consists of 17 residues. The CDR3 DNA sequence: TGTGCCAGCAGTTTTCCCCACCTAACAGGGGGCGGTGGAAAACTGTTTTTT. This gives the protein CASSFPHLTGGGGKLFF. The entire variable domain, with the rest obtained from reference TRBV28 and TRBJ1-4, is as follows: DVKVTQSSRYLVKRTGEKVFLECVQDMDHENMFWYRQDPGLGLRLIYFSYDVKMKEKGDIPEGYSVSREKKERFSLILESASTNQTSMYLCASSFPHLTGGGGKLFFGSGTQLSVL.

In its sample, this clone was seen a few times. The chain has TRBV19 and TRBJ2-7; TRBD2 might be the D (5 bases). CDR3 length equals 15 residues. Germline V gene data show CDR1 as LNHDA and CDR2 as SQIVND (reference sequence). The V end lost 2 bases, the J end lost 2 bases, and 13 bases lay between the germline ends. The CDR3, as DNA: TGTGCCAGTAGTATAAGGACTCCTGGGACCTACGAGCAGTACTTC. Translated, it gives CASSIRTPGTYEQYF.